This entry lists 18 T cell receptor beta chains sequenced from one sample in a study of blood T cell repertoires in COVID-19. TCRdb keeps only in-frame clones here, not all; method: immunoSEQ multiplex PCR. The sample yields 310,000 or so clones, more than 85% seen once. The sample comprised peripheral blood. These receptors came from an older man with acute or convalescent COVID-19.

The chain's CDR3 is CASSLAHLPPYEQYF. The CDR3, as DNA: TGCGCCAGCAGCTTGGCCCACTTGCCTCCCTACGAGCAGTACTTC. This chain uses TRBV5-1 with TRBJ2-7; D gene unclear. Trimming cost V 0 bases and J 2 bases, with 12 bases left between them. The germline V gene has CDR1 SGHRS and CDR2 YFSETQ. This CDR3 region has 15 residues.

This clone was seen a single time. The chain carries TRBV6-5 and TRBJ1-1; D not resolved. V was clipped by 7 bases and J by 1 base, with 7 bases between them. This CDR3 spans 12 amino acids. CDR1 is MNHEY and CDR2 is SVGAGI in the germline V gene. DNA of the CDR3: TGTGCCAGCATTAAGCGGAACACTGAAGCTTTCTTT. This encodes CASIKRNTEAFF.

The chain couples TRBV19 to TRBJ2-7; D unresolved. V was shortened by 0 bases and J by 2 bases, with 11 bases between the two germline ends. CDR1 LNHDA and CDR2 SQIVND come from the germline V gene (reference sequence). The CDR3 totals 15 residues. The CDR3 DNA reads TGTGCCAGTAGTATAGACGTGACGGGTGCCTACGAGCAGTACTTC. It specifies CASSIDVTGAYEQYF.

The V gene is TRBV19, the J gene TRBJ1-5; no reliable D call. Deletions cut 7 bases from V and 1 base from J, with 11 bases between. CDR1 and CDR2 from the germline V gene are LNHDA and SQIVND (reference sequence). The CDR3 is made up of 14 amino acids. CDR3 bases: TGTGCCAGTACTTCTTTCGGGAGCAATCAGCCCCAGCATTTT. This codes for CASTSFGSNQPQHF.

This clone was seen once. The J gene is TRBJ2-7, the V gene TRBV28; D ambiguous. The CDR3 has 13 amino acids. V lost 8 bases and J 3 bases, leaving 14 bases between the germline ends. Germline V gives CDR1 MDHEN, CDR2 SYDVKM. DNA for the CDR3: TGTGCCAGCCGCCCAGGTCGCTTCTACGAGCAGTACTTC. Amino acid sequence: CASRPGRFYEQYF.

The chain joins TRBV30 to TRBJ1-3; no clear D. There are 14 residues in the CDR3. CDR1 GTSNPN and CDR2 SVGIG come from the germline V gene (reference sequence). The V end lost 0 bases, the J end lost 0 bases, and 6 bases lay between the germline ends. The CDR3 DNA follows: TGTGCCTGGAGTGTTTCGAGCTCTGGAAACACCATATATTTT. The encoded protein is CAWSVSSSGNTIYF.

V usage is TRBV5-5 and J usage is TRBJ2-7, with a tentative D call TRBD2 (6 bases). Germline values: CDR1 SGHKS, CDR2 YYEKEE (reference sequence). The CDR3 is made up of 15 amino acids. V lost 0 bases and J 6 bases, leaving 16 bases between the germline ends. The CDR3 reads CASSLARGTGTEQYF. The CDR3 bases are TGTGCCAGCAGCTTGGCGCGGGGTACGGGTACCGAGCAGTACTTC.

This clone was recorded a few times. J is TRBJ2-7 and V is TRBV7-2; TRBD1 might be the D (7 bases). The CDR3 contains 15 residues. V lost 5 bases to trimming and J lost 6 bases, with 20 bases between them. Germline assignment: CDR1 SGHTA and CDR2 FQGNSA. The DNA of the CDR3 is TGTGCCAGCAGCCGCCAGGGGGGTGTAATGGGCGAGCAGTACTTC. Translating gives CASSRQGGVMGEQYF.

This clone was counted a few times. This chain uses TRBV18 with TRBJ1-5, with TRBD1 matching over 11 bases. V was clipped by 1 base and J by 11 bases; unmatched bases: 13. The CDR3 is 17 residues long. Germline V gives CDR1 KGHSH, CDR2 LQKENI. The CDR3 loop reads CASSPLGQGAASSAQHF. Written as DNA, the CDR3 is TGTGCCAGCTCACCACTCGGACAGGGGGCTGCCTCCTCAGCCCAGCATTTT.

Note on this clone: The same CDR3 is also encoded by other DNA sequences in this sample. The J gene is TRBJ1-5, the V gene TRBV5-8, with 7 bases aligning to TRBD1. This CDR3 is 14 amino acids long. Germline V gives CDR1 SGHTS, CDR2 YDEGEE. J was trimmed by 4 bases and V by 4 bases; bases with no gene match: 5. CDR3 region: CASSLRTGNQPQHF. DNA for the CDR3: TGTGCCAGCAGCCTGCGGACAGGAAATCAGCCCCAGCATTTT.

V gene TRBV5-3 combines with J gene TRBJ2-2; D is perhaps TRBD1 (8 bases). TRBV5-3 is recorded as an ORF, its role being uncertain. The germline V and J ends were trimmed by 3 bases and 5 bases, with 14 bases remaining between them. The CDR3 runs to 15 residues. CDR3 in amino acids: CARSSRGRGTGELFF. As DNA, the CDR3 is TGTGCCAGAAGCTCCAGGGGGCGGGGGACCGGGGAGCTGTTTTTT.

The genes are TRBV28 and TRBJ1-1; D gene unclear. V dropped 4 bases and J dropped 0 bases, with 12 bases sitting between them. The CDR3 has 15 amino acids. CDR1 and CDR2 from the germline V gene are MDHEN and SYDVKM. The CDR3 region has the DNA TGTGCCAGCAGTTCCTCAAAAGCCATGAACACTGAAGCTTTCTTT. It is translated as CASSSSKAMNTEAFF. The full variable domain, rest sourced from reference TRBV28 and TRBJ1-1, is DVKVTQSSRYLVKRTGEKVFLECVQDMDHENMFWYRQDPGLGLRLIYFSYDVKMKEKGDIPEGYSVSREKKERFSLILESASTNQTSMYLCASSSSKAMNTEAFFGQGTRLTVV.

The CDR3 DNA sequence: TGTGCCAGCAGGTTACAGGGTCCCAGGGAAGCTTTCTTT. It translates to CASRLQGPREAFF. This chain links TRBV28 with TRBJ1-1; possibly TRBD1 for D (6 bases). Germline V CDR1 and CDR2: MDHEN, SYDVKM. V was cut by 6 bases and J by 8 bases, with 16 bases left in between. This CDR3 has 13 residues. Together with reference TRBV28 and TRBJ1-1, the CDR3 gives the full variable domain: DVKVTQSSRYLVKRTGEKVFLECVQDMDHENMFWYRQDPGLGLRLIYFSYDVKMKEKGDIPEGYSVSREKKERFSLILESASTNQTSMYLCASRLQGPREAFFGQGTRLTVV.

The rearrangement uses TRBV3-1 (or the pseudogene TRBV3-2) and TRBJ1-2; 8 nucleotides align to TRBD1. V lost 0 bases, J lost 7 bases, and 1 base stayed unmatched. Germline CDR1 and CDR2: LGHDT and YNNKEL (reference sequence). The CDR3 extends over 13 amino acids. The CDR3 region is CASSQETGVGYTF. The CDR3 bases are TGTGCCAGCAGCCAAGAGACAGGGGTTGGCTACACCTTC.

The rearrangement links TRBV25-1 to TRBJ2-1; 8 bases agree with TRBD1. V shed 3 bases and J 5 bases; nucleotides not matched to a gene: 6. This CDR3 contains 15 residues. In germline, CDR1 is MGHDK, CDR2 SYGVNS. The CDR3 protein is CASSDQGARDNEQFF. In DNA form, the CDR3 reads TGTGCCAGCAGTGATCAGGGGGCGCGGGACAATGAGCAGTTCTTC.

The chain has TRBV30 and TRBJ1-2, with 9 positions matching TRBD1. The junction had 4 bases not matched to a gene; V was cut back by 3 bases and J by 5 bases. The CDR3 runs to 13 residues. Germline-derived CDR1 and CDR2 are GTSNPN and SVGIG (reference sequence). The CDR3 DNA reads TGTGCCTGGAGCGTGGACAGGGGATATGGCTACACCTTC. The encoded protein is CAWSVDRGYGYTF.

This clone came up a few times. DNA of the CDR3: TGTGCCAGCAGCAGACCCCGTGGACAGCCAACCGGGGAGCTGTTTTTT. Protein sequence: CASSRPRGQPTGELFF. V gene TRBV7-2 combines with J gene TRBJ2-2; tentatively, D is TRBD1 (6 bases). With 5 bases removed from V and 5 bases from J, the gap between germline ends came to 18 bases. This CDR3 region has 16 residues. The germline V gene encodes CDR1 SGHTA and CDR2 FQGNSA.

The chain employs TRBV21-1 and TRBJ1-5; TRBD1 is taken as the D call from the table, unchecked against the DNA. TRBV21-1 is annotated as a pseudogene. The CDR3 contains 15 residues. The CDR3 DNA is TGTGCCAGCAGCAGCAAGGGACAGTTCCATCAGCCCCAGCATTTT. Encoded protein: CASSSKGQFHQPQHF.